The 12 T cell receptor beta chains reported below all come from one sample, sequenced in a study of shared clonotypes between healthy human individuals. Profiled with immunoSEQ multiplex PCR; TCRdb holds only in-frame clones, not every one. The sample contains some 1,100,000 clones, around 78% of which appear only once. Sequences were obtained from memory CD4+ T cells from PBMCs. Subset defined: CD45RA-negative fraction. The receptors shown here come from a man between 18 and 29 years old in good health. Some clones in this sample may be carry-over from other donors' samples.

V gene TRBV30 combines with J gene TRBJ1-5, with 7 bases fitting TRBD1. This CDR3 is built from 17 residues. The germline V gene encodes CDR1 GTSNPN and CDR2 SVGIG (reference sequence). With V trimmed by 0 bases and J by 0 bases, 8 bases remained unmatched. Here the CDR3 DNA reads TGTGCCTGGAGTGTATCAGGGGGGTCCTTTAGCAATCAGCCCCAGCATTTT. This sequence encodes CAWSVSGGSFSNQPQHF.

The J gene is TRBJ1-1, the V gene TRBV28; the match to TRBD1 covers 8 bases. With 3 bases clipped from V and 1 base from J, the junction kept 1 base outside the gene matches. Germline V gives CDR1 MDHEN, CDR2 SYDVKM. The CDR3 runs 14 residues. CDR3 in DNA: TGTGCCAGCAGTTTTCAGGGGGCGAACACTGAAGCTTTCTTT. Amino acids: CASSFQGANTEAFF.

This sequence joins TRBV28 and TRBJ1-2; 7 bases fit TRBD1. The CDR3 loop spans 15 amino acids. Losses at the gene ends were 5 bases for V and 3 bases for J; bases not matched to a gene: 9. Germline CDR1 is MDHEN and CDR2 is SYDVKM. CDR3 nucleotides: TGTGCCAGCAGTAGACAGGGCCCTGGGGACTATGGCTACACCTTC. Translation: CASSRQGPGDYGYTF.

This clone was seen repeatedly, ten times or more. The rearrangement joins TRBV14 to TRBJ1-1; 12 bases match TRBD1. V trimming: 0 bases; J trimming: 8 bases; junction bases outside the gene matches: 4. The CDR3 totals 15 residues. Germline V lookup: CDR1 SGHDN, CDR2 FVKESK. The CDR3 nucleotides are TGTGCCAGCAGCCAAGATTGGGGGACAGGGGGCGAAGCTTTCTTT. Translated, it gives CASSQDWGTGGEAFF.

V usage is TRBV30 and J usage is TRBJ2-1, with 7 bases lining up with TRBD2. CDR3 length equals 15 residues. With V trimmed by 1 base and J by 0 bases, 3 bases remained unmatched. The V gene's germline CDR1 is GTSNPN and CDR2 SVGIG (reference sequence). CDR3 region: CAWSGGGSSYNEQFF. The CDR3 DNA reads TGTGCCTGGAGTGGGGGCGGGAGCTCCTACAATGAGCAGTTCTTC.

The J gene is TRBJ2-5, the V gene TRBV7-7; D might be TRBD1 or TRBD2, each matching 7 bases. Germline CDR1 SSHAT, CDR2 FNYEAQ (reference sequence). The CDR3 has 15 residues. V was clipped by 1 base and J by 5 bases, with 14 bases between them. The CDR3 DNA sequence: TGTGCCAGCAGCTTAGAGCCAGGGGGAGGGGAGACCCAGTACTTC. As protein: CASSLEPGGGETQYF. Full variable domain (outside the CDR3, taken from reference TRBV7-7 and TRBJ2-5): GAGVSQSPRYKVTKRGQDVTLRCDPISSHATLYWYQQALGQGPEFLTYFNYEAQPDKSGLPSDRFSAERPEGSISTLTIQRTEQRDSAMYRCASSLEPGGGETQYFGPGTRLLVL.

J is TRBJ1-1 and V is TRBV7-9; possible D gene TRBD1, 5 bases. V was clipped by 5 bases and J by 8 bases, with 18 bases between them. CDR3 size: 14 residues. Germline V CDR1 and CDR2: SEHNR, FQNEAQ (reference sequence). The CDR3: CASSQYDRGEEAFF. The CDR3 DNA is TGTGCCAGCAGCCAGTATGATAGGGGAGAGGAAGCTTTCTTT. Variable domain in full (rest from reference TRBV7-9 and TRBJ1-1): DTGVSQNPRHKITKRGQNVTFRCDPISEHNRLYWYRQTLGQGPEFLTYFQNEAQLEKSRLLSDRFSAERPKGSFSTLEIQRTEQGDSAMYLCASSQYDRGEEAFFGQGTRLTVV.

This chain connects TRBV2 to TRBJ2-5; 9 bases align to TRBD2. The ends lost 7 bases at V and 2 bases at J; junction bases unmatched: 2. This CDR3 is 13 amino acids long. The germline CDR1 and CDR2 sequences are SNHLY and FYNNEI. Written as DNA, the CDR3 is TGTGCCAGCAAGGCGGGGGGGCAAGAGACCCAGTACTTC. Translating gives CASKAGGQETQYF.

The chain couples TRBV7-8 to TRBJ1-2; TRBD1 might be the D (6 bases). Trimming cost V 4 bases and J 4 bases, with 16 bases left between them. CDR3 length equals 15 residues. CDR1 is SGHVS, CDR2 FQNEAQ, per germline. The CDR3 protein is CASSSHRDASYGYTF. The CDR3 DNA is TGTGCCAGCAGCTCCCACAGGGACGCCAGCTATGGCTACACCTTC.

This chain connects TRBV25-1 to TRBJ1-2; 8 nucleotides match TRBD1. V shed 5 bases and J 4 bases; nucleotides not matched to a gene: 3. CDR3 size: 13 residues. The germline CDR1 and CDR2 sequences are MGHDK and SYGVNS. The CDR3 DNA reads as TGTGCCAGCAGTCGGACAGGGCGCTATGGCTACACCTTC. Translation gives CASSRTGRYGYTF.

The chain couples TRBV21-1 to TRBJ2-1; the D call of TRBD2 is as the table states it, not checked on the DNA. TRBV21-1 represents a pseudogene. The CDR3 spans 17 residues. This chain's CDR3 is CASSKGIASLPHNEQFF. The CDR3 DNA reads as TGTGCCAGCAGCAAAGGAATTGCGTCCCTACCCCACAATGAGCAGTTCTTC.

The chain joins TRBV5-1 to TRBJ2-3; 12 bases match TRBD1. The CDR3 sequence is 15 residues long. V was pared by 4 bases and J by 6 bases, with 6 bases of the junction left unmatched. From germline, CDR1 is SGHRS and CDR2 YFSETQ. The CDR3 DNA is TGCGCCAGCAGCCCGTCTGGGACAGGGGGCGATACGCAGTATTTT. The encoded protein is CASSPSGTGGDTQYF.